The 25 T cell receptor beta chains given below trace back to one sample, sequenced in a study of blood T cell repertoires in COVID-19. Profiled with immunoSEQ multiplex PCR; TCRdb holds only in-frame clones, not every one. The sample contains nearly 250,000 clones, approximately 89% of which appear only once. Sequencing was carried out using peripheral blood. The receptor source for this set is an older woman who had recovered from COVID-19.

This rearrangement joins TRBV18 to TRBJ2-1, with 7 bases identical to TRBD2. V gave up 3 bases and J gave up 5 bases; unmatched junction bases: 1. The CDR3 sequence is 13 residues long. CDR1 and CDR2 from the germline V gene are KGHSH and LQKENI. For the CDR3, the DNA is TGTGCCAGCTCACCTACTAGCGACAATGAGCAGTTCTTC. This translates into CASSPTSDNEQFF.

Turning to this clone: Since a much larger clone is just one base distant, this may be a read error. The chain is built from TRBV28 and TRBJ1-1; D call uncertain. The CDR3 runs 11 residues. Deletions cut 6 bases from V and 3 bases from J, with 5 bases between. Germline V gene sequence: CDR1 MDHEN, CDR2 SYDVKM. CDR3 protein: CASSRYTEAFF. The CDR3 nucleotides read TGTGCCAGCAGCCGTTACACTGAAGCTTTCTTT.

The rearrangement links TRBV29-1 to TRBJ2-5; D remains unclear. The CDR3 runs 12 residues. The germline V and J ends were trimmed by 3 bases and 4 bases, with 9 bases remaining between them. Germline values: CDR1 SQVTM, CDR2 ANQGSEA. Written as DNA, the CDR3 is TGCAGCGTTGATCCCCCGGGAGAGACCCAGTACTTC. It codes for CSVDPPGETQYF.

V and J are TRBV10-3 and TRBJ2-3; D remains ambiguous. This CDR3 spans 13 amino acids. V shed 5 bases and J shed 0 bases, with 6 bases lying between them. Germline CDR1 is ENHRY and CDR2 is SYGVKD. This chain's CDR3 is CAISSFSTDTQYF. The CDR3 region has the DNA TGTGCCATCAGTTCCTTTAGCACAGATACGCAGTATTTT.

The rearrangement uses TRBV7-3 and TRBJ1-1; D might be TRBD1 (5 bases). V lost 7 bases and J lost 1, with 10 bases in between. The germline gives CDR1 SGHTA, CDR2 FQGTGA. The CDR3 runs 13 residues. CDR3 in amino acids: CASKRQPNTEAFF. The CDR3 DNA reads TGTGCCAGCAAGAGACAGCCGAACACTGAAGCTTTCTTT.

In this sample, this clone turned up a few times. The gene calls are TRBV28 and TRBJ1-1, with a weak D call TRBD1 (5 bases). Germline CDR1 reads MDHEN; CDR2 reads SYDVKM. This CDR3 region has 17 residues. Trimming cost V 2 bases and J 1 base, with 17 bases left between them. The CDR3 here is CASSLVDRSEPNTEAFF. The CDR3 bases are TGTGCCAGCAGTTTAGTCGACAGATCCGAACCGAACACTGAAGCTTTCTTT.

A remark on this clone: The sample contains more than one DNA sequence encoding this CDR3. The chain is built from TRBV5-1 and TRBJ2-7; no clear D. This CDR3 contains 14 residues. Trimming took off 0 bases at V and 0 bases at J, with 7 bases between the two ends. From germline, CDR1 is SGHRS and CDR2 YFSETQ. CDR3 nucleotides: TGCGCCAGCAGCTTGGCCGGTGTCTCCTACGAGCAGTACTTC. It encodes CASSLAGVSYEQYF. The full variable domain, its missing parts supplied by reference TRBV5-1 and TRBJ2-7, is KAGVTQTPRYLIKTRGQQVTLSCSPISGHRSVSWYQQTPGQGLQFLFEYFSETQRNKGNFPGRFSGRQFSNSRSEMNVSTLELGDSALYLCASSLAGVSYEQYFGPGTRLTVT.

This sequence joins TRBV18 and TRBJ1-1; D not certain. Trimming stripped 1 base from V and 8 bases from J, with 14 bases between. Germline V CDR1 and CDR2: KGHSH, LQKENI. This CDR3 is built from 14 residues. The DNA for the CDR3 is TGTGCCAGCTCACCACTCAGGTTTACAGACGAAGCTTTCTTT. Encoded protein: CASSPLRFTDEAFF.

The gene calls are TRBV5-1 and TRBJ2-7; 7 bases line up with TRBD1. Germline-derived CDR1 and CDR2 are SGHRS and YFSETQ. This CDR3 spans 15 amino acids. V dropped 1 base and J dropped 0; count of bases not matched to a gene: 4. The CDR3 DNA reads as TGCGCCAGCAGCTTGTCAGAGGGGGCCTCCTACGAGCAGTACTTC. Protein: CASSLSEGASYEQYF.

The chain couples TRBV29-1 to TRBJ2-7, with D possibly being TRBD2 (5 bases). Germline V gene data show CDR1 as SQVTM and CDR2 as ANQGSEA. Trimming stripped 4 bases from V and 2 bases from J, with 15 bases between. CDR3 size: 14 residues. As DNA, the CDR3 is TGCAGCGTTGGACTAATGAGGGTCACCTACGAGCAGTACTTC. Protein product: CSVGLMRVTYEQYF.

J is TRBJ2-6 and V is TRBV6-5, with D perhaps TRBD1 (5 bases). The CDR3 length is 15 residues. Trimming left V 4 bases short and J 3 bases short, with 10 bases between. Germline-derived CDR1 and CDR2 are MNHEY and SVGAGI. CDR3 in amino acids: CASSSPGIGANVLTF. For the CDR3, the DNA is TGTGCCAGCAGTTCTCCAGGGATTGGGGCCAACGTCCTGACTTTC.

The chain recombines TRBV3-1 (or the pseudogene TRBV3-2) with TRBJ2-1; D remains unclear. From germline, CDR1 is LGHDT and CDR2 YNNKEL (reference sequence). The ends were cut back, 1 base at V and 0 bases at J, with 7 bases in the middle. The CDR3 covers 15 residues. Written as DNA, the CDR3 is TGTGCCAGCAGCCAAGTTGCCAGCTCCTACAATGAGCAGTTCTTC. Its protein product is CASSQVASSYNEQFF.

The rearrangement links TRBV6-5 to TRBJ2-7, with 8 bases fitting TRBD1. Germline-derived CDR1 and CDR2 are MNHEY and SVGAGI. CDR3 length: 14 amino acids. Losses at the gene ends were 6 bases for V and 2 bases for J; bases not matched to a gene: 6. CDR3 sequence reads: CASRTGTGTYEQYF. The CDR3 DNA is TGTGCCAGCAGGACAGGGACAGGAACCTACGAGCAGTACTTC.

The rearrangement joins TRBV6-6 to TRBJ1-2, with TRBD1 matching over 10 bases. J was trimmed by 8 bases and V by 8 bases; bases with no gene match: 11. Germline-derived CDR1 and CDR2 are MNHNY and SVGAGI (reference sequence). This CDR3 has 14 amino acids. CDR3 sequence (DNA): TGTGCCAGCCGAGGAAGCGGACAGGGGGAAGGCTACACCTTC. Amino acids: CASRGSGQGEGYTF.

This chain connects TRBV5-8 to TRBJ1-2; no clear D gene. V was shortened by 4 bases and J by 5 bases, with 12 bases between the two germline ends. Germline CDR1 is SGHTS and CDR2 is YDEGEE. This CDR3 is built from 13 residues. The CDR3 region has the DNA TGTGCCAGCAGCAAACTGAACGAATATGGCTACACCTTC. This translates into CASSKLNEYGYTF.

V usage is TRBV6-2 or TRBV6-3 and J usage is TRBJ1-2, with D possibly TRBD1 on 5 matching bases. Germline-derived CDR1 and CDR2 are MNHEY and SVGEGT. The CDR3 is 14 residues long. Trimming left V 2 bases short and J 13 bases short, with 20 bases between. For the CDR3, the DNA is TGTGCCAGCAGTTACGTGCACAGGACGGCGGCTAGCACCTTC. This encodes CASSYVHRTAASTF.

The J gene is TRBJ1-1, the V gene TRBV4-1, with TRBD1 matching over 10 bases. Trimming took 3 bases from V and 4 from J; bases not matched to a gene: 5. The CDR3 runs to 15 residues. CDR1 MGHRA and CDR2 YSYEKL come from the germline V gene. CDR3 sequence (DNA): TGCGCCAGCAGCCAGCTGGGACAGGGGCTCACTGAAGCTTTCTTT. Its protein product is CASSQLGQGLTEAFF.

The chain is built from TRBV5-1 and TRBJ2-2; no definite D call. Per germline, CDR1 SGHRS and CDR2 YFSETQ. This CDR3 comprises 13 residues. Trimming removed 1 base from V and 5 bases from J, with 6 bases in between. The CDR3 is CASSLRSTGELFF. CDR3 sequence (DNA): TGCGCCAGCAGCTTGAGGAGTACCGGGGAGCTGTTTTTT.

The CDR3 loop is CASSPITGTDHNEQFF. DNA of the CDR3: TGTGCCAGCTCACCAATAACCGGGACAGATCACAATGAGCAGTTCTTC. The chain carries TRBV18 and TRBJ2-1, with 7 bases matching TRBD1. The trim removed 2 bases at V and 5 bases at J, leaving 9 bases unmatched. The CDR3 totals 16 residues. Germline V gene sequence: CDR1 KGHSH, CDR2 LQKENI.

This chain links TRBV27 with TRBJ1-1, with D maybe TRBD1 (5 bases). V was clipped by 5 bases and J by 3 bases, with 13 bases between them. CDR3 length: 14 residues. The germline V gene encodes CDR1 MNHEY and CDR2 SMNVEV (reference sequence). The CDR3 spells CASSKMGGDTEAFF. The CDR3 DNA sequence: TGTGCCAGCAGTAAGATGGGGGGGGACACTGAAGCTTTCTTT.

This clone was recorded only once. The chain carries TRBV2 and TRBJ1-5, with TRBD1 matching over 7 bases. In germline, CDR1 is SNHLY, CDR2 FYNNEI. With 5 bases clipped from V and 6 bases from J, the junction kept 10 bases outside the gene matches. CDR3 size: 15 residues. The CDR3 spells CASSLQTGVGQPQHF. Here the CDR3 DNA reads TGTGCCAGCAGTCTTCAAACAGGGGTCGGTCAGCCCCAGCATTTT.

The chain has TRBV27 and TRBJ2-3; 11 bases agree with TRBD2. From germline, CDR1 is MNHEY and CDR2 SMNVEV (reference sequence). CDR3 length: 18 amino acids. Losses at the gene ends were 4 bases for V and 2 bases for J; bases not matched to a gene: 11. The CDR3, as DNA: TGTGCCAGCAGTTATACCCCCGGGACTAGCGGCGACACAGATACGCAGTATTTT. This encodes CASSYTPGTSGDTDTQYF.

This clone has a handful of counts. This rearrangement joins TRBV28 to TRBJ2-1, with 9 bases identical to TRBD2. Unmatched junction bases numbered 0, after V lost 2 bases and J lost 7 bases. Germline CDR1 and CDR2: MDHEN and SYDVKM. The CDR3 loop spans 13 amino acids. This CDR3 reads CASSLAGGNEQFF. CDR3 coding DNA: TGTGCCAGCAGTTTAGCGGGGGGGAATGAGCAGTTCTTC.

The chain has TRBV29-1 and TRBJ1-1; 7 bases are shared with TRBD1. Germline V CDR1 and CDR2: SQVTM, ANQGSEA. The CDR3 consists of 16 residues. The V and J ends lost 5 bases and 7 bases, in that order; junction bases with no gene match: 19. The CDR3 region has the DNA TGCAGCGTTTCCGAACCGACAGGGTGGGCGTCCAGTGAAGCTTTCTTT. Its translation is CSVSEPTGWASSEAFF. The variable domain in full, completed from reference TRBV29-1 and TRBJ1-1, reads SAVISQKPSRDICQRGTSLTIQCQVDSQVTMMFWYRQQPGQSLTLIATANQGSEATYESGFVIDKFPISRPNLTFSTLTVSNMSPEDSSIYLCSVSEPTGWASSEAFFGQGTRLTVV.

The CDR3: CASSWRGGSGNTIYF. CDR3 in DNA: TGTGCCAGCAGCTGGAGGGGGGGCTCTGGAAACACCATATATTTT. The genes are TRBV5-4 and TRBJ1-3, with D maybe TRBD1 (6 bases). This CDR3 is built from 15 residues. Trimming took 3 bases from V and 0 from J, leaving 10 bases between them. Per the germline V gene, CDR1 is SGHNT and CDR2 is YYREEE (reference sequence).